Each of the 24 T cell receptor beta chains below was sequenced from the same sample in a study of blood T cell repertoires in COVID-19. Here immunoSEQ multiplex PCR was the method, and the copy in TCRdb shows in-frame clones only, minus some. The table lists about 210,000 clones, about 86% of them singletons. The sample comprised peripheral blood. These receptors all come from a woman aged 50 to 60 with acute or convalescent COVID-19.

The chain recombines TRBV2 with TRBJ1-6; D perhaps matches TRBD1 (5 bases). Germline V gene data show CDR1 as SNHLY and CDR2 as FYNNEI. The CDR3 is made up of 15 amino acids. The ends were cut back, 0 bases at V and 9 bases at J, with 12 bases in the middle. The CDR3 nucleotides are TGTGCCAGCAGTGAAGCGCTTCCGGGGGTTTCACCCCTCCACTTT. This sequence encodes CASSEALPGVSPLHF.

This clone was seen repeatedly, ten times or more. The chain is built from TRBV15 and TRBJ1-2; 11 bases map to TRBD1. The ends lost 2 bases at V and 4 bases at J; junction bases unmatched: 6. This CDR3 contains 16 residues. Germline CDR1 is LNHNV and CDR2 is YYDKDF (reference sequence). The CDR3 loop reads CATSRPRTGGSYGYTF. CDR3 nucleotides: TGTGCCACCAGCAGACCCCGGACAGGGGGCAGCTATGGCTACACCTTC.

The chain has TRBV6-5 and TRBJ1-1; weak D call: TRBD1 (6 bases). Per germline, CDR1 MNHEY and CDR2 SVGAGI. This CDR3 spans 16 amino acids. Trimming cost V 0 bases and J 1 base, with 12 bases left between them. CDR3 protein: CASSYSQGVRNTEAFF. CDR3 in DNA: TGTGCCAGCAGTTACTCACAGGGAGTAAGGAACACTGAAGCTTTCTTT.

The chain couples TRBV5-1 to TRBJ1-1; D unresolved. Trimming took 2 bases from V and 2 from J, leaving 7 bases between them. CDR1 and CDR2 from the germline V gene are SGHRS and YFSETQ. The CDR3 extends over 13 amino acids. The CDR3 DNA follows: TGCGCCAGCAGCTTTGAGCTCAACACTGAAGCTTTCTTT. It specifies CASSFELNTEAFF.

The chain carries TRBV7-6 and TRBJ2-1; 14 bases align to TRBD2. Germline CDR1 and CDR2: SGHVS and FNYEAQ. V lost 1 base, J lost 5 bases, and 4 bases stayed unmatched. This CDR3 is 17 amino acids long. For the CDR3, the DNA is TGTGCCAGCAGCTTAGTCCCGGGACTAGCGGGAGACAATGAGCAGTTCTTC. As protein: CASSLVPGLAGDNEQFF.

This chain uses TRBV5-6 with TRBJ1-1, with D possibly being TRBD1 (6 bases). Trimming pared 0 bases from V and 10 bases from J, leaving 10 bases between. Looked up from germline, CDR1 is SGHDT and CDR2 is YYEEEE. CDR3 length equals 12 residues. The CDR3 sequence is CASSLGGGPAFF. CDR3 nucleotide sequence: TGTGCCAGCAGCTTGGGGGGGGGCCCAGCTTTCTTT.

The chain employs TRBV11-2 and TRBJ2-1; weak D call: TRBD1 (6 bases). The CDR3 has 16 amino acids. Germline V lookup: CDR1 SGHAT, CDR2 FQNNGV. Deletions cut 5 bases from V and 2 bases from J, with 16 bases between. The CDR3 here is CASSQRDTRTYNEQFF. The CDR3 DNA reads TGTGCCAGCAGCCAGAGGGACACCCGGACCTACAATGAGCAGTTCTTC. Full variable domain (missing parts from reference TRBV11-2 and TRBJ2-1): EAGVAQSPRYKIIEKRQSVAFWCNPISGHATLYWYQQILGQGPKLLIQFQNNGVVDDSQLPKDRFSAERLKGVDSTLKIQPAKLEDSAVYLCASSQRDTRTYNEQFFGPGTRLTVL.

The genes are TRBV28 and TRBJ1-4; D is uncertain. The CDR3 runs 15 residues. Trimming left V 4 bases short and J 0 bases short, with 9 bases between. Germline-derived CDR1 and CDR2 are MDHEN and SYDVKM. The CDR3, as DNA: TGTGCCAGCAGTTCGCGCGGTACAACTAATGAAAAACTGTTTTTT. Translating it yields CASSSRGTTNEKLFF.

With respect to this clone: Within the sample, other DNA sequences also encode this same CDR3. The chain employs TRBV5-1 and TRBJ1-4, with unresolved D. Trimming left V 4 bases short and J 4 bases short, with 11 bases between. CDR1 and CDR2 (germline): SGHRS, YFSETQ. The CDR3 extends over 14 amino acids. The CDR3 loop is CASSLQTSNEKLFF. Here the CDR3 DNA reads TGCGCCAGCAGCCTTCAAACGAGTAATGAAAAACTGTTTTTT.

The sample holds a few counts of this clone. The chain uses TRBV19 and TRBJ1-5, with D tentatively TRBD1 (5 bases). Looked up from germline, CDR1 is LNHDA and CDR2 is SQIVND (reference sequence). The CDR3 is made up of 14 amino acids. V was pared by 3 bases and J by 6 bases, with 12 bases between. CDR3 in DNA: TGTGCCAGTAGTATTATCCCCGGGGGTCAGCCCCAGCATTTT. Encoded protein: CASSIIPGGQPQHF.

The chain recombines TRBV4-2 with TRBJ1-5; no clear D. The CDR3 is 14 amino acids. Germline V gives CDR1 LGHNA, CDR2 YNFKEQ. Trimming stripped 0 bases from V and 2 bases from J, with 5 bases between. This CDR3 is CASSQEYGNQPQHF. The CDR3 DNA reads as TGTGCCAGCAGCCAAGAATATGGCAATCAGCCCCAGCATTTT.

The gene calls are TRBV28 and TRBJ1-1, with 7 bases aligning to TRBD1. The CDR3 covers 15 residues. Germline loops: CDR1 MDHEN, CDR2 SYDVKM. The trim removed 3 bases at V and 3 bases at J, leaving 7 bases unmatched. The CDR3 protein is CASSFSRGIYTEAFF. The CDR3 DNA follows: TGTGCCAGCAGTTTCAGCAGGGGGATTTACACTGAAGCTTTCTTT.

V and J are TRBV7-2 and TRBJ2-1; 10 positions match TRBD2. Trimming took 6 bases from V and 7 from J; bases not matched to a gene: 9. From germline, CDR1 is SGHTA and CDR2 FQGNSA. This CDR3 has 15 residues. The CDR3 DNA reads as TGTGCCAGCAGACCCGGACTAGCGGAAAGGAATGAGCAGTTCTTC. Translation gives CASRPGLAERNEQFF.

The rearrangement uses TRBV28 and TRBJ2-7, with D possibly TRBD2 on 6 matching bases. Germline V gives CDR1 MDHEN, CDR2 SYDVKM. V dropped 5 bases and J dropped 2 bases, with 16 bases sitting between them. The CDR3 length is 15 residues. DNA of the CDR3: TGTGCCAGCAGTCTTCATAGCGGATGGACCTACGAGCAGTACTTC. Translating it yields CASSLHSGWTYEQYF.

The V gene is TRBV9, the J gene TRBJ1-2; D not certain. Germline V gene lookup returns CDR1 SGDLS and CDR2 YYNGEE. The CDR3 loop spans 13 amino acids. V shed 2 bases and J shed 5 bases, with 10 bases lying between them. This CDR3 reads CASSVLSGYGYTF. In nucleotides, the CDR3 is TGTGCCAGCAGCGTCCTCAGTGGTTATGGCTACACCTTC. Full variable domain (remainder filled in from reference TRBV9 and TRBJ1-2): DSGVTQTPKHLITATGQRVTLRCSPRSGDLSVYWYQQSLDQGLQFLIQYYNGEERAKGNILERFSAQQFPDLHSELNLSSLELGDSALYFCASSVLSGYGYTFGSGTRLTVV.

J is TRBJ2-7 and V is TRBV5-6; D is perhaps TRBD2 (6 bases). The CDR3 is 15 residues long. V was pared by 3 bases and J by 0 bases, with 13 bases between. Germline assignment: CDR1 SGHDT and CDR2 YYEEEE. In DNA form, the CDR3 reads TGTGCCAGCAGCTCCAACGGAGGGAGCTCCTACGAGCAGTACTTC. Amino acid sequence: CASSSNGGSSYEQYF.

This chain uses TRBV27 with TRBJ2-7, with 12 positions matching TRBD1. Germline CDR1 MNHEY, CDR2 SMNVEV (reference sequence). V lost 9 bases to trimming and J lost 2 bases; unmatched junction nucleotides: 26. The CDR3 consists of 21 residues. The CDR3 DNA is TGTGCCAGTTGGACTGAAGAACCGGGACAGGGGGCAATAGGTCGAACCTACGAGCAGTACTTC. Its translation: CASWTEEPGQGAIGRTYEQYF.

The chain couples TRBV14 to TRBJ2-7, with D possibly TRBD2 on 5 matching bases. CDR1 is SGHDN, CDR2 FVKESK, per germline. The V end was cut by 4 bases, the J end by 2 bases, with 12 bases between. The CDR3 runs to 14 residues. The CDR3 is CASSPGVRPYEQYF. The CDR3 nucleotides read TGTGCCAGCAGCCCCGGGGTCCGACCCTACGAGCAGTACTTC. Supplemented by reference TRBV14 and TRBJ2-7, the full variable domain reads EAGVTQFPSHSVIEKGQTVTLRCDPISGHDNLYWYRRVMGKEIKFLLHFVKESKQDESGMPNNRFLAERTGGTYSTLKVQPAELEDSGVYFCASSPGVRPYEQYFGPGTRLTVT.

The CDR3 DNA is TGTGCCGGGACAGGGGGTTATTCACCCCTCCACTTT. Its protein product is CAGTGGYSPLHF. The chain is built from TRBV30 and TRBJ1-6, with 11 bases identical to TRBD1. Germline values: CDR1 GTSNPN, CDR2 SVGIG (reference sequence). The CDR3 has 12 amino acids. Trimming took 8 bases from V and 8 from J; bases not matched to a gene: 2.

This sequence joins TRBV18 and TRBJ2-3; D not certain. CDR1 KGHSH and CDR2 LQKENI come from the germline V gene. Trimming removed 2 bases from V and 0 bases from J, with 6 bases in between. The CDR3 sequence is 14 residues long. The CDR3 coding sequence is TGTGCCAGCTCACCAACCTATAGCACAGATACGCAGTATTTT. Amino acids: CASSPTYSTDTQYF.

The CDR3 coding sequence is TGTGCCAGCAGCCTCCGGACAGCACATTCCTACGAGCAGTACTTC. This gives the protein CASSLRTAHSYEQYF. The V gene is TRBV2, the J gene TRBJ2-7; weak D call: TRBD1 (6 bases). The V gene lost 6 bases and the J gene lost 1 base, with 16 bases spanning the gap. The CDR3 runs to 15 residues. Germline V gene data show CDR1 as SNHLY and CDR2 as FYNNEI.

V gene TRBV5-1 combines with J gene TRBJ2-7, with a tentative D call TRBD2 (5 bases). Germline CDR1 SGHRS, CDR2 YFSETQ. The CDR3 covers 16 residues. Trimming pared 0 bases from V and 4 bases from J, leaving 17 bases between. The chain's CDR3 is CASSLVGGGGVYEQYF. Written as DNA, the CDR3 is TGCGCCAGCAGCTTGGTGGGTGGCGGAGGAGTTTACGAGCAGTACTTC.

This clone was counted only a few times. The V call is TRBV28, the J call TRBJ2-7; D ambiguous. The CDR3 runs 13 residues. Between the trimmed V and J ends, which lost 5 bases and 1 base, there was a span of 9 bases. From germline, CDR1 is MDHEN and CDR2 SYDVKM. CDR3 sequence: CASSPSLSYEQYF. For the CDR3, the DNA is TGTGCCAGCAGTCCTTCACTATCCTACGAGCAGTACTTC. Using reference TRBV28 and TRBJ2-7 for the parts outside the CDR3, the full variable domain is DVKVTQSSRYLVKRTGEKVFLECVQDMDHENMFWYRQDPGLGLRLIYFSYDVKMKEKGDIPEGYSVSREKKERFSLILESASTNQTSMYLCASSPSLSYEQYFGPGTRLTVT.

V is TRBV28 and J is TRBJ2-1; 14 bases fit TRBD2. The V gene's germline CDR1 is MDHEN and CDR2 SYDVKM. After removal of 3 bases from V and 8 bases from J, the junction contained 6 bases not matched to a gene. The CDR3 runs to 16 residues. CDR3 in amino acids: CASSFRTSGRIYEQFF. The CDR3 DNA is TGTGCCAGCAGTTTCCGGACTAGCGGGAGGATCTATGAGCAGTTCTTC.